Listed here are 9 T cell receptor beta chains from one sample, sequenced in a study of shared clonotypes between healthy human individuals. The table came from immunoSEQ multiplex PCR; TCRdb's copy has only in-frame clones and leaves some out. The data contain 2 million to 2.5 million clones, over 85% of them singletons. The sample consisted of naive CD4+ T cells from PBMCs. As for subset: CD45RA+ positively selected. These receptors were obtained from a man aged 18 to 29 in good health. Some clones in this sample may be carry-over from other donors' samples.

V is TRBV9 and J is TRBJ2-1; 11 bases line up with TRBD1. V gave up 4 bases and J gave up 8 bases; unmatched junction bases: 5. Germline V gene lookup returns CDR1 SGDLS and CDR2 YYNGEE. The CDR3 sequence is 14 residues long. Written as DNA, the CDR3 is TGTGCCAGCAGCCGGACAGGGGGCCGGGATGAGCAGTTCTTC. It is translated as CASSRTGGRDEQFF.

The genes are TRBV5-1 and TRBJ1-1; D gene ambiguous. V lost 0 bases and J lost 2, with 8 bases in between. Germline CDR1 and CDR2: SGHRS and YFSETQ. The CDR3 contains 14 residues. This CDR3 reads CASSLGALNTEAFF. The CDR3, as DNA: TGCGCCAGCAGCTTGGGGGCGCTCAACACTGAAGCTTTCTTT.

The rearrangement links TRBV2 to TRBJ2-1; D perhaps matches TRBD2 (6 bases). The germline V gene has CDR1 SNHLY and CDR2 FYNNEI. Between the trimmed V and J ends, which lost 2 bases and 6 bases, there was a span of 8 bases. The CDR3 is 13 residues long. The CDR3 bases are TGTGCCAGCAGTGAATCAGCGGGCAATGAGCAGTTCTTC. Its protein product is CASSESAGNEQFF.

This chain links TRBV4-2 with TRBJ2-2; 7 bases fit TRBD2. V shed 0 bases, J shed 4 bases, and the junction held 8 bases outside the gene matches. The CDR3 loop spans 17 amino acids. Germline V gene lookup returns CDR1 LGHNA and CDR2 YNFKEQ. CDR3 protein: CASSQDQRGWSTGELFF. The CDR3 DNA reads TGTGCCAGCAGCCAAGATCAGCGGGGCTGGAGCACCGGGGAGCTGTTTTTT.

This clone appeared once. The chain employs TRBV10-3 and TRBJ2-2, with 9 bases lining up with TRBD2. The V and J ends lost 6 bases and 0 bases, in that order; junction bases with no gene match: 2. This CDR3 region has 15 residues. CDR1 is ENHRY, CDR2 SYGVKD, per germline. The DNA for the CDR3 is TGTGCCATCAGCCGACTAGCGGCGAACACCGGGGAGCTGTTTTTT. Encoded protein: CAISRLAANTGELFF.

Only a few counts were recorded for this clone. This CDR3 is also generated by other DNA sequences in the sample. J is TRBJ1-5 and V is TRBV10-3; D unclear. This CDR3 is built from 13 residues. Trimming shortened V by 0 bases and J by 5 bases, and 5 bases separated the two germline ends. Germline CDR1 ENHRY, CDR2 SYGVKD. CDR3 bases: TGTGCCATCAGTGAGTCGGTAGATCAGCCCCAGCATTTT. It yields the protein CAISESVDQPQHF.

The rearrangement joins TRBV7-9 to TRBJ2-7; weak D call: TRBD1 (6 bases). This CDR3 is built from 14 residues. Germline CDR1 and CDR2: SEHNR and FQNEAQ (reference sequence). Trimming took 1 base from V and 6 from J, leaving 13 bases between them. CDR3 amino acids: CASSLEGVRTEQYF. DNA for the CDR3: TGTGCCAGCAGCTTAGAGGGGGTCAGGACCGAGCAGTACTTC.

The V call is TRBV10-3, the J call TRBJ2-1; D ambiguous. Germline loops: CDR1 ENHRY, CDR2 SYGVKD. This CDR3 contains 14 residues. Trimming took 2 bases from V and 4 from J, leaving 9 bases between them. DNA for the CDR3: TGTGCCATCAGTGAGCGGCTGATATACAATGAGCAGTTCTTC. Residues: CAISERLIYNEQFF.

This clone was seen a handful of times. The chain couples TRBV5-4 to TRBJ1-1, with a tentative D call TRBD1 (5 bases). Germline V gene lookup returns CDR1 SGHNT and CDR2 YYREEE (reference sequence). The CDR3 is 14 amino acids. Trimming removed 2 bases from V and 5 bases from J, with 13 bases in between. The CDR3 DNA follows: TGTGCCAGCAGCTTCCAGGGCCAAATGACTGAAGCTTTCTTT. Translated, it gives CASSFQGQMTEAFF. The whole variable domain, filled in from reference TRBV5-4 and TRBJ1-1, reads ETGVTQSPTHLIKTRGQQVTLRCSSQSGHNTVSWYQQALGQGPQFIFQYYREEENGRGNFPPRFSGLQFPNYSSELNVNALELDDSALYLCASSFQGQMTEAFFGQGTRLTVV.